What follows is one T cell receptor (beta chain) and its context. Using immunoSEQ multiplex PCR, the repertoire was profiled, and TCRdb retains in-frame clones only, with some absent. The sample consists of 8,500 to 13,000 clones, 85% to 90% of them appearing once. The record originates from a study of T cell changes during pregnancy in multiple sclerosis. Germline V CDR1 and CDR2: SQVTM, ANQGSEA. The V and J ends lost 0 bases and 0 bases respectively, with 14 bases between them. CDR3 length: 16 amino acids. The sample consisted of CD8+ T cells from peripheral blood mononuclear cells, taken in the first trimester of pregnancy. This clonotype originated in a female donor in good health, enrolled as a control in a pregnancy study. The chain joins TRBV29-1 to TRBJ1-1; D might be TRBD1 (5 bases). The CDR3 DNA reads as TGCAGCGTTGAAGACCCCCCAGGAGGGGTGAACACTGAAGCTTTCTTT. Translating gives CSVEDPPGGVNTEAFF.